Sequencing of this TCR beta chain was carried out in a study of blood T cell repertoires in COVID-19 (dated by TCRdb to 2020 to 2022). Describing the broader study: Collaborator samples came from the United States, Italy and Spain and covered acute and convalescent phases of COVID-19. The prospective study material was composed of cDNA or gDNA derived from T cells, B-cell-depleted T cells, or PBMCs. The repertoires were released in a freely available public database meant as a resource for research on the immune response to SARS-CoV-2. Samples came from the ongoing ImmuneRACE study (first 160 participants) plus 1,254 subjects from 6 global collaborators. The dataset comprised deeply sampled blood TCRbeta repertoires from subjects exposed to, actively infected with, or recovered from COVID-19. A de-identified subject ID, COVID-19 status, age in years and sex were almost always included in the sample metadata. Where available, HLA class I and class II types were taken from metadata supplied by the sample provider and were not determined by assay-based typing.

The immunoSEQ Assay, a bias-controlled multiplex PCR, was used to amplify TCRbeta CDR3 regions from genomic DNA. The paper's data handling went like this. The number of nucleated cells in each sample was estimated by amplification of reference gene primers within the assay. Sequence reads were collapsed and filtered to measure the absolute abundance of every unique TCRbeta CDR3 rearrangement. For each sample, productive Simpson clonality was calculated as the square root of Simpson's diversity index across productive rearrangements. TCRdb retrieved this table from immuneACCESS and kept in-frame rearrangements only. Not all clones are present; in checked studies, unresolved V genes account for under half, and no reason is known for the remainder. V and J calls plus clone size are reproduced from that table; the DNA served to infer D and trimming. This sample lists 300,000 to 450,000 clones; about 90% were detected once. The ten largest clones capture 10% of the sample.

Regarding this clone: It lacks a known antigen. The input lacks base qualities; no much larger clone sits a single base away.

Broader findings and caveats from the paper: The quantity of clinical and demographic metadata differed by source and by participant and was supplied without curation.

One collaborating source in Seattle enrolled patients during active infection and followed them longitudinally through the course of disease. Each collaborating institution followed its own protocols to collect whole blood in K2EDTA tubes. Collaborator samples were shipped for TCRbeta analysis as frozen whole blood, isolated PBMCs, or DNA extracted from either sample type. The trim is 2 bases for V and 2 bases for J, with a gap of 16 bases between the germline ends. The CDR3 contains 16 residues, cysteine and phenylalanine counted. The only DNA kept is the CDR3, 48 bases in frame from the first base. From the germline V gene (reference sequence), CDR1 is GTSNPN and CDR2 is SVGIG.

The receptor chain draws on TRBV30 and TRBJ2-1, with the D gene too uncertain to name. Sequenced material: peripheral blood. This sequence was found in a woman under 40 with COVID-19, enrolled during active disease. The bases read TGTGCCTGGAGTCCACCACTACGCGGTCCCTACAATGAGCAGTTCTTC. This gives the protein CAWSPPLRGPYNEQFF.